The 27 T cell receptor beta chains in this list originate from one sample, sequenced in a study of monozygotic twins with inflammatory bowel disease. TCRdb reprocessed the 5' RACE reads and keeps a single row for each CDR3 protein, giving no DNA. Its table lists approximately 200,000 distinct CDR3 sequences. Input material: blood. The receptors were sampled from a human donor with ulcerative colitis or Crohn's disease, or a healthy co-twin of an affected twin (not recorded which).

The chain uses TRBV12-3 or TRBV12-4 and TRBJ1-1. The CDR3 sequence is 14 residues long. The CDR3 is CASRGTARNTEAFF.

The CDR3 spells CASSTTGDPEKLFF. J is TRBJ1-4 and V is TRBV5-1; TCRdb lists TRBD1, though no DNA is available to test this call. Germline V lookup: CDR1 SGHRS, CDR2 YFSETQ. CDR3 length equals 14 residues.

The CDR3 protein is CSVDLNRAGYTF. This sequence joins TRBV29-1 and TRBJ1-2; the D call of TRBD1 rests on TCRdb alone, since no DNA is present to check it. This CDR3 spans 12 amino acids. Germline V gene data show CDR1 as SQVTM and CDR2 as ANQGSEA.

This CDR3 reads CASSREPGQGAYGYTF. The rearrangement joins TRBV7-9 to TRBJ1-2; TCRdb outputs TRBD1, but without DNA this stays unchecked. Per germline, CDR1 SEHNR and CDR2 FQNEAQ (reference sequence). The CDR3 loop spans 16 amino acids.

The chain carries TRBV5-5 and TRBJ1-3; TCRdb selects TRBD1, and the lack of DNA leaves this call unchecked. CDR3 length equals 16 residues. Germline lookup yields CDR1 SGHKS and CDR2 YYEKEE (reference sequence). CDR3 residues: CASSPDGGSLRNTIYF.

The V gene is TRBV20-1, the J gene TRBJ2-3; the D gene TCRdb calls, TRBD2, cannot be checked with no DNA. The CDR3 is 13 residues long. In germline, CDR1 is DFQATT, CDR2 SNEGSKA (reference sequence). The CDR3 reads CSAQASGTDTQYF.

This chain connects TRBV5-1 to TRBJ2-1; lacking DNA, the TRBD1 call made by TCRdb goes unchecked. CDR3 length equals 13 residues. Per the germline V gene, CDR1 is SGHRS and CDR2 is YFSETQ. This CDR3 reads CASSLVGRNEQFF.

The gene calls are TRBV12-3 or TRBV12-4 and TRBJ1-2; TCRdb indicates TRBD1, and absent DNA this call remains unverified. The CDR3 has 13 residues. CDR3: CASSLIGGLRYTF.

The chain uses TRBV20-1 and TRBJ2-1; the D call from TCRdb, TRBD2, cannot be confirmed without DNA. CDR3 length: 17 residues. Germline V gives CDR1 DFQATT, CDR2 SNEGSKA (reference sequence). The CDR3 reads CSARGPQLAGNYNEQFF.

The chain employs TRBV2 and TRBJ2-5; there is no DNA to check the TCRdb D call of TRBD1. This CDR3 contains 15 residues. Looked up from germline, CDR1 is SNHLY and CDR2 is FYNNEI. The CDR3 reads CASSGDRGRQETQYF.

The J gene is TRBJ2-7, the V gene TRBV7-8; TCRdb selects TRBD2, and the lack of DNA leaves this call unchecked. Germline V CDR1 and CDR2: SGHVS, FQNEAQ. The CDR3 is 17 amino acids. CDR3 region: CASSLAIGLASTYEQYF.

The J gene is TRBJ1-2, the V gene TRBV14. The germline V gene encodes CDR1 SGHDN and CDR2 FVKESK. The CDR3 runs 12 residues. CDR3 sequence reads: CASSQAGFGYTF.

V is TRBV6-5 and J is TRBJ1-6; TCRdb's D call of TRBD1 is untestable without DNA. The CDR3 is 16 residues long. Germline loops: CDR1 MNHEY, CDR2 SVGAGI. The CDR3 sequence is CASSSGQGNFNSPLHF.

The rearrangement joins TRBV6-1 to TRBJ1-2. The CDR3 sequence is 18 residues long. CDR1 and CDR2 from the germline V gene are MNHNS and SASEGT. The CDR3 sequence is CASSEGTFFYRRTYGYTF.

The chain combines TRBV10-3 with TRBJ1-1. Germline V CDR1 and CDR2: ENHRY, SYGVKD. This CDR3 comprises 13 residues. CDR3 protein: CAIRRSEGTEAFF.

V and J are TRBV11-3 and TRBJ2-2. In germline, CDR1 is SGHNT, CDR2 YENEEA. CDR3 size: 14 residues. CDR3 residues: CASRWTANTGELFF.

J is TRBJ1-1 and V is TRBV4-1; TCRdb outputs TRBD1, but without DNA this stays unchecked. The CDR3 runs 15 residues. Germline CDR1 is MGHRA and CDR2 is YSYEKL. CDR3 amino acids: CASSQGAQGAAEAFF.

V is TRBV15 and J is TRBJ2-1; TCRdb returns TRBD2, unconfirmable since there is no DNA. The CDR3 runs to 17 residues. Germline-derived CDR1 and CDR2 are LNHNV and YYDKDF (reference sequence). The CDR3: CATSRGGRASGKDEQFF.

The chain has TRBV3-1 and TRBJ1-5. The length of the CDR3 is 13 residues. Germline CDR1 and CDR2: LGHDT and YNNKEL (reference sequence). The CDR3 sequence: CASSLSPRQPQHF.

The chain is built from TRBV20-1 and TRBJ2-3; checking the TCRdb D call of TRBD1 is not possible without DNA. The CDR3 sequence is 15 residues long. CDR1 DFQATT and CDR2 SNEGSKA come from the germline V gene (reference sequence). CDR3 amino acids: CSARDRLPPTDTQYF.

This chain uses TRBV11-3 with TRBJ2-7; TCRdb outputs TRBD1, but without DNA this stays unchecked. The CDR3 runs 13 residues. Germline CDR1 and CDR2: SGHNT and YENEEA. The CDR3 protein is CASSAGPSYEQYF. The complete variable domain, with remaining parts taken from reference TRBV11-3 and TRBJ2-7, reads EAGVVQSPRYKIIEKKQPVAFWCNPISGHNTLYWYLQNLGQGPELLIRYENEEAVDDSQLPKDRFSAERLKGVDSTLKIQPAELGDSAVYLCASSAGPSYEQYFGPGTRLTVT.

The chain combines TRBV7-7 with TRBJ2-1; TCRdb designates TRBD1, a call that cannot be tested without DNA. This CDR3 comprises 12 residues. Germline CDR1 and CDR2: SSHAT and FNYEAQ (reference sequence). CDR3 loop: CASSLLGGEQFF.

The chain uses TRBV10-3 and TRBJ2-3; TCRdb proposes TRBD2, but this gene call is untestable without DNA. The CDR3 runs 14 residues. The V gene's germline CDR1 is ENHRY and CDR2 SYGVKD. CDR3 in amino acids: CAIGRDSGEDTQYF.

V usage is TRBV7-2 and J usage is TRBJ2-1; the TCRdb D gene call, TRBD2, has no DNA to confirm it. Germline V CDR1 and CDR2: SGHTA, FQGNSA. The CDR3 extends over 13 amino acids. The CDR3 here is CASSRTSGNEQFF.

The rearrangement links TRBV7-8 to TRBJ1-1; TCRdb's assignment of TRBD1 cannot be checked, as there is no DNA. Germline CDR1 reads SGHVS; CDR2 reads FQNEAQ. The CDR3 runs to 18 residues. CDR3 sequence: CASSLALGGASVNTEAFF.

The chain couples TRBV5-1 to TRBJ2-5; TCRdb's D call of TRBD2 is untestable without DNA. The CDR3 has 14 amino acids. In germline, CDR1 is SGHRS, CDR2 YFSETQ. This CDR3 reads CASSSGLAVETQYF.

The V gene is TRBV12-3 or TRBV12-4, the J gene TRBJ2-7; TCRdb gives TRBD1 as the D gene, but with no DNA this cannot be confirmed. The CDR3 is 16 residues long. CDR3 sequence: CASSLGTGVLYHEQYF.